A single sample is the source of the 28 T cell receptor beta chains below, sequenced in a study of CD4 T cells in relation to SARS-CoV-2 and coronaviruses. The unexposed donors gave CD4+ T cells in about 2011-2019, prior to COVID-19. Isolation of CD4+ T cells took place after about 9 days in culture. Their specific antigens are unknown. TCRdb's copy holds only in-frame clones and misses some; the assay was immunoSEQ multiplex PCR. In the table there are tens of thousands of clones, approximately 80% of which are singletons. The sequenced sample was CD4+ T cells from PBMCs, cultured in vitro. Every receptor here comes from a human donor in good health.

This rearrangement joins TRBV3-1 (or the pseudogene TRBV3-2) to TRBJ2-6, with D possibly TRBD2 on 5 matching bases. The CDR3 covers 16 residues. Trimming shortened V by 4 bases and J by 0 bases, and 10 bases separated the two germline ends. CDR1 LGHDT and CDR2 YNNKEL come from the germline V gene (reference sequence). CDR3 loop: CASSLFGDSGANVLTF. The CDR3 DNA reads TGTGCCAGCAGCCTATTCGGGGACTCTGGGGCCAACGTCCTGACTTTC.

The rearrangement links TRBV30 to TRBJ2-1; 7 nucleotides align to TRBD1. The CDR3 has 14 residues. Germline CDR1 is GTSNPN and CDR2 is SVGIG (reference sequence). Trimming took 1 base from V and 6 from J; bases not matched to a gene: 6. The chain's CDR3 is CAWSEQGSSNEQFF. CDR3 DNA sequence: TGTGCCTGGAGTGAACAGGGGTCGTCCAATGAGCAGTTCTTC.

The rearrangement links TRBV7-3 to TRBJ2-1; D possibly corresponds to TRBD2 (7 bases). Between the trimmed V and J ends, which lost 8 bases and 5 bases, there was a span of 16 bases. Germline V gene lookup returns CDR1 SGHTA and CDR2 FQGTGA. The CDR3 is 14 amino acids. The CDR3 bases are TGTGCCAGCGGAGGGGGGGGCAGCCACAATGAGCAGTTCTTC. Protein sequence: CASGGGGSHNEQFF. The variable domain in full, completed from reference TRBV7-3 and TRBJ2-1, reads GAGVSQTPSNKVTEKGKYVELRCDPISGHTALYWYRQSLGQGPEFLIYFQGTGAADDSGLPNDRFFAVRPEGSVSTLKIQRTERGDSAVYLCASGGGGSHNEQFFGPGTRLTVL.

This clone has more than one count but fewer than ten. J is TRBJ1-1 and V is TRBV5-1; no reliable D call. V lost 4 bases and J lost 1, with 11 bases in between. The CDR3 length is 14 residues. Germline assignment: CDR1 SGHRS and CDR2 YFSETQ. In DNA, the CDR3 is TGCGCCAGCAGCCCCCTGACACGGAACACTGAAGCTTTCTTT. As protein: CASSPLTRNTEAFF. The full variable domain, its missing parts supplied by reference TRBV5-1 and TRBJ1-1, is KAGVTQTPRYLIKTRGQQVTLSCSPISGHRSVSWYQQTPGQGLQFLFEYFSETQRNKGNFPGRFSGRQFSNSRSEMNVSTLELGDSALYLCASSPLTRNTEAFFGQGTRLTVV.

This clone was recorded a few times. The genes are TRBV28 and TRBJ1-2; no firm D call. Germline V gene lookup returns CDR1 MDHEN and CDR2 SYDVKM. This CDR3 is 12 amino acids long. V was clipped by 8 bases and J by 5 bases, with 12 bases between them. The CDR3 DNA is TGTGCCAGCCAGGTCGATCCGTATGGCTACACCTTC. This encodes CASQVDPYGYTF.

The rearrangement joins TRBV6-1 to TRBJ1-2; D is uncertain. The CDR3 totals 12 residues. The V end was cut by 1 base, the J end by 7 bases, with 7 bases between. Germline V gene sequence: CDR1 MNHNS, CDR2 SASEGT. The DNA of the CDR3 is TGTGCCAGCAGTGAAGGGGCTTTTGGCTACACCTTC. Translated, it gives CASSEGAFGYTF.

CDR3: CAKSGSPEAFF. As DNA, the CDR3 is TGTGCCAAGTCGGGGTCGCCTGAAGCTTTCTTT. The chain uses TRBV2 and TRBJ1-1, with D hard to call. The germline CDR1 and CDR2 sequences are SNHLY and FYNNEI. The CDR3 totals 11 residues. Deletions cut 10 bases from V and 6 bases from J, with 12 bases between.

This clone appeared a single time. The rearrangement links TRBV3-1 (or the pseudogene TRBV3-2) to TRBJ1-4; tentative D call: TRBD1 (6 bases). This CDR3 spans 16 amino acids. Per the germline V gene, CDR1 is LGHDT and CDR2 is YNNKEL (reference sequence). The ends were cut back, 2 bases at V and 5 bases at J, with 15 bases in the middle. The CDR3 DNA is TGTGCCAGCAGCCAAAGGTACGGGGGGCGGAATGAAAAACTGTTTTTT. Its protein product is CASSQRYGGRNEKLFF.

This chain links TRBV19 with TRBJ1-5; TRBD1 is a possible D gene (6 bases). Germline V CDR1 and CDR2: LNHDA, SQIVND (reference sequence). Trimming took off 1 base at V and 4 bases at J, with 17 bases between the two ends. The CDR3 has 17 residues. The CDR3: CASSIGLGQLPNQPQHF. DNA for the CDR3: TGTGCCAGTAGTATAGGCCTCGGACAGCTCCCTAATCAGCCCCAGCATTTT.

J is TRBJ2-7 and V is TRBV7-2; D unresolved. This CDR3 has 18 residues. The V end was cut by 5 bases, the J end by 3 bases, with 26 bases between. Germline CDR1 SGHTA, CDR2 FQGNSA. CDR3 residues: CASSPSRTRGPLNYEQYF. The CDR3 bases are TGTGCCAGCAGCCCTTCTCGAACGAGAGGACCCCTCAACTACGAGCAGTACTTC.

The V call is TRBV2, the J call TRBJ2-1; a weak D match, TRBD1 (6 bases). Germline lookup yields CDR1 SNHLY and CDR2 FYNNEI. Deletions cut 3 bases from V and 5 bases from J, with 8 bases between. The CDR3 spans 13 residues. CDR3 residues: CASSEDRHNEQFF. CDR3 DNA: TGTGCCAGCAGTGAGGACAGACACAATGAGCAGTTCTTC.

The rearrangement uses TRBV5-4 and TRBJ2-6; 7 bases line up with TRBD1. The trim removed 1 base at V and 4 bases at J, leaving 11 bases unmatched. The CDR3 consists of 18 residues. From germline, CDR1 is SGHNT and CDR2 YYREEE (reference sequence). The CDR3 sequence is CASSLRGREMGGANVLTF. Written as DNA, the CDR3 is TGTGCCAGCAGCTTGAGGGGGCGCGAGATGGGAGGGGCCAACGTCCTGACTTTC.

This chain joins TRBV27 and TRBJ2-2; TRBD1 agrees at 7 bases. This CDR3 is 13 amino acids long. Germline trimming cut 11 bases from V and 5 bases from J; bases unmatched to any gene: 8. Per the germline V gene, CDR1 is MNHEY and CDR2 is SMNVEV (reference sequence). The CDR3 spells CAGQQGWTGELFF. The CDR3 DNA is TGTGCCGGTCAACAGGGGTGGACCGGGGAGCTGTTTTTT.

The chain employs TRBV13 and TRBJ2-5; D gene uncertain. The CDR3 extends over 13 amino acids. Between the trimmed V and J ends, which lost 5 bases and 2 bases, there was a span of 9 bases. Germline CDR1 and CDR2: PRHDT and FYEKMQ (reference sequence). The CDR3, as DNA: TGTGCCAGCAGCGGTTACCCTCAAGAGACCCAGTACTTC. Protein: CASSGYPQETQYF.

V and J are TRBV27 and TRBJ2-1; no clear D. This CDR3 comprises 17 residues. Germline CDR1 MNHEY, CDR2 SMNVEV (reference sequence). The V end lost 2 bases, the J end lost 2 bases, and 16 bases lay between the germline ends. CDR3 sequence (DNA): TGTGCCAGCAGTTTAAGCGACTCGACTGGCCCCTACAATGAGCAGTTCTTC. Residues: CASSLSDSTGPYNEQFF.

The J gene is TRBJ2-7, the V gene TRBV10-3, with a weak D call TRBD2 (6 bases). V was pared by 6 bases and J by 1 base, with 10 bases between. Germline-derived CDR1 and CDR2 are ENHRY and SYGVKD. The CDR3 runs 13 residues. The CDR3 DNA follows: TGTGCCATCAGCCGACTAGAATCCTACGAGCAGTACTTC. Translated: CAISRLESYEQYF.

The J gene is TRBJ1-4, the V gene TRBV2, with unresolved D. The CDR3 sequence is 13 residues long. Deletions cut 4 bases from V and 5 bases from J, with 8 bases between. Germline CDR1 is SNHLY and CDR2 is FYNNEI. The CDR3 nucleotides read TGTGCCAGCAGTGTCAATAAAAATGAAAAACTGTTTTTT. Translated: CASSVNKNEKLFF.

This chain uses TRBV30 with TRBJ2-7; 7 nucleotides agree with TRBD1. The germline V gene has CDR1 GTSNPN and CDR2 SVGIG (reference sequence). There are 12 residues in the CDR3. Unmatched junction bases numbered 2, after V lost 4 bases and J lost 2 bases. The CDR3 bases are TGTGCCTGGAAGGGACAGACCTACGAGCAGTACTTC. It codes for CAWKGQTYEQYF.

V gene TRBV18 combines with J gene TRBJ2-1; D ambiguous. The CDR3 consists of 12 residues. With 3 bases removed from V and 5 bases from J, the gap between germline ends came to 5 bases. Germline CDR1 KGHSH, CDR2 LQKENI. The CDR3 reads CASSPVNNEQFF. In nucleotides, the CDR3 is TGTGCCAGCTCACCGGTAAACAATGAGCAGTTCTTC.

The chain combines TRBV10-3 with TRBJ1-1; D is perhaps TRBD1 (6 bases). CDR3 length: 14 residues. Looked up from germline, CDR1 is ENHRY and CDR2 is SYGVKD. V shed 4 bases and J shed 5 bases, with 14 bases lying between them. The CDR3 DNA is TGTGCCATCAGTGGCGGGGGGCCGGCGACTGAAGCTTTCTTT. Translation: CAISGGGPATEAFF.

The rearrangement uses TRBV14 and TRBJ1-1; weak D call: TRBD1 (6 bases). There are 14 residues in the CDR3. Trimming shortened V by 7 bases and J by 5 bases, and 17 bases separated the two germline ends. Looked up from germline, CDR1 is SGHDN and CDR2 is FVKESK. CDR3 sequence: CASTEQGARTEAFF. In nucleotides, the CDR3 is TGTGCCAGCACTGAACAGGGCGCGAGGACTGAAGCTTTCTTT.

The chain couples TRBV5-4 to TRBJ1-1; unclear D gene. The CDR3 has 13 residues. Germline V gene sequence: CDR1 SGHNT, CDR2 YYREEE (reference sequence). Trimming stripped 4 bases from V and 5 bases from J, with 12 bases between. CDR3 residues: CASSPGMGTEAFF. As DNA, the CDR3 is TGTGCCAGCAGCCCGGGTATGGGAACTGAAGCTTTCTTT. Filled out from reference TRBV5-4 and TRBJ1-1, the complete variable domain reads ETGVTQSPTHLIKTRGQQVTLRCSSQSGHNTVSWYQQALGQGPQFIFQYYREEENGRGNFPPRFSGLQFPNYSSELNVNALELDDSALYLCASSPGMGTEAFFGQGTRLTVV.

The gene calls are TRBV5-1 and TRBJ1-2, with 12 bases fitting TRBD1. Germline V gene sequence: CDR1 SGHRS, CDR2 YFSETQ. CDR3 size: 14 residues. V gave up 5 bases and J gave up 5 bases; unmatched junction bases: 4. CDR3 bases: TGCGCCAGCAGTCCGGGACAGGGGGCTTATGGCTACACCTTC. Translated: CASSPGQGAYGYTF.

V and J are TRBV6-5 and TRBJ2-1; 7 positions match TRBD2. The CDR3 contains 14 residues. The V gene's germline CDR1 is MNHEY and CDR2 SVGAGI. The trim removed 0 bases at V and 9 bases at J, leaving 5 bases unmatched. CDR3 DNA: TGTGCCAGCAGTTACTCGGGAGGGCGCGCTGAGCAGTTCTTC. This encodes CASSYSGGRAEQFF.

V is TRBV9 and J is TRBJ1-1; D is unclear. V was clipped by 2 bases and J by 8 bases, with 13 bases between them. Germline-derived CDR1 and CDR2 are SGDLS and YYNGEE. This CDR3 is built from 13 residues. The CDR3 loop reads CASSVVGSYEAFF. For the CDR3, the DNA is TGTGCCAGCAGCGTGGTAGGGTCATACGAAGCTTTCTTT.

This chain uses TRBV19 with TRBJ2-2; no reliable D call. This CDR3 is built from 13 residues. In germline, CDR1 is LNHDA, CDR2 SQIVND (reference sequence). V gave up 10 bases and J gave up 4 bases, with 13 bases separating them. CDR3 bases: TGTGCCACCTACGACTTATCCACCGGGGAGCTGTTTTTT. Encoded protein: CATYDLSTGELFF.

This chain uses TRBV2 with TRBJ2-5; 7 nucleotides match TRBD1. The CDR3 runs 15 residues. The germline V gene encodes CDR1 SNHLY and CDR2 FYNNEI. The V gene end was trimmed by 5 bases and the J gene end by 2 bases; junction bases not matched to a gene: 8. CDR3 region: CASSPSLDRQETQYF. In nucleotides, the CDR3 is TGTGCCAGCAGTCCTTCATTGGACAGGCAAGAGACCCAGTACTTC.

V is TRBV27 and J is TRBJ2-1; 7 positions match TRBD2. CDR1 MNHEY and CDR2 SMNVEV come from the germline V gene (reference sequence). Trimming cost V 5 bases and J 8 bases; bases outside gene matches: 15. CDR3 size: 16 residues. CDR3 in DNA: TGTGCCAGCAGTCTCACTAGCGCCCGAGTTATTCATGAGCAGTTCTTC. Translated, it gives CASSLTSARVIHEQFF.